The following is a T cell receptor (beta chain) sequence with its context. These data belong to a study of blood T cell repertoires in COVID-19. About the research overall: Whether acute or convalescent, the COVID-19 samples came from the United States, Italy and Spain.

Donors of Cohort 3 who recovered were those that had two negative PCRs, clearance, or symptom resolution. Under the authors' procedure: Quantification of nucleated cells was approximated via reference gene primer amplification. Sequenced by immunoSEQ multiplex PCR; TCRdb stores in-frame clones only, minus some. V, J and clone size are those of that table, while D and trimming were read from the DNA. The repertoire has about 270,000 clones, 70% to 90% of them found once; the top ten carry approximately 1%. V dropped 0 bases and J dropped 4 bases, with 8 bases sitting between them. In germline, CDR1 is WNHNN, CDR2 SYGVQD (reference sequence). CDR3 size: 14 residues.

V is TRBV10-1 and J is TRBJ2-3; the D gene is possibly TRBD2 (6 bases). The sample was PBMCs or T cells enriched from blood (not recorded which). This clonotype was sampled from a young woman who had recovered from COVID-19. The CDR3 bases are TGCGCCAGCAGTGAGTCACTAGCCTCAGATACGCAGTATTTT. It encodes CASSESLASDTQYF.